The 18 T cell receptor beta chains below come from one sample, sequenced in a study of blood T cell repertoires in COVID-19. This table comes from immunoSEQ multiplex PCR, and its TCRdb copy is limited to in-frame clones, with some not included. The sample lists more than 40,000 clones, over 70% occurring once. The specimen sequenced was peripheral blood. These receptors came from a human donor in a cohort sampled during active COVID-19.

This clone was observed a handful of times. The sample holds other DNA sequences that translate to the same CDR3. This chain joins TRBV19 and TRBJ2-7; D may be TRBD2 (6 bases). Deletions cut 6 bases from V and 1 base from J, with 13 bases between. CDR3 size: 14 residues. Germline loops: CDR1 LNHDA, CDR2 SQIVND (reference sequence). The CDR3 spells CASSPSRGSYEQYF. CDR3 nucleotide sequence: TGTGCCAGTAGCCCCTCTCGGGGGTCCTACGAGCAGTACTTC.

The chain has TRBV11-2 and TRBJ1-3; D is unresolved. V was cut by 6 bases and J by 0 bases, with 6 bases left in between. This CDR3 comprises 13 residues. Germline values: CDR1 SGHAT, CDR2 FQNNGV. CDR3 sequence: CASSRSSGNTIYF. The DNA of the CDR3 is TGTGCCAGCAGTAGGAGCTCTGGAAACACCATATATTTT.

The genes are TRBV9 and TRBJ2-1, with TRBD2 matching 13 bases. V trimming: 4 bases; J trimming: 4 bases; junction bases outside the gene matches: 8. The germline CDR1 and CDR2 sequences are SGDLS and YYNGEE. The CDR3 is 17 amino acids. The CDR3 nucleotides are TGTGCCAGCAGCCCAGAGGGGACTAGCGGGGTTTACAATGAGCAGTTCTTC. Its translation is CASSPEGTSGVYNEQFF.

CDR3 sequence: CSVAPTVGYTEAFF. For the CDR3, the DNA is TGCAGCGTAGCACCGACAGTAGGATACACTGAAGCTTTCTTT. The chain combines TRBV29-1 with TRBJ1-1; tentative D call: TRBD1 (5 bases). V was trimmed by 6 bases and J by 3 bases, leaving 17 bases between them. The CDR3 is 14 residues long. Per the germline V gene, CDR1 is SQVTM and CDR2 is ANQGSEA.

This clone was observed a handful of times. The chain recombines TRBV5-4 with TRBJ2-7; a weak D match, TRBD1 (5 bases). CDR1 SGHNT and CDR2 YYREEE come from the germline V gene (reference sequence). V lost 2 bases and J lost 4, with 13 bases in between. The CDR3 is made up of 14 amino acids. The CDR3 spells CASSFWPGSYEQYF. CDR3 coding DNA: TGTGCCAGCAGCTTCTGGCCAGGGTCTTACGAGCAGTACTTC.

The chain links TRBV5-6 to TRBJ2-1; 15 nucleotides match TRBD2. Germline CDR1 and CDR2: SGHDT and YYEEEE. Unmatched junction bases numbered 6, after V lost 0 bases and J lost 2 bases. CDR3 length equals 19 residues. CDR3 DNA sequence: TGTGCCAGCAGCTTGGGCCCCCGGACTAGCGGGAGGGCCTACAATGAGCAGTTCTTC. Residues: CASSLGPRTSGRAYNEQFF.

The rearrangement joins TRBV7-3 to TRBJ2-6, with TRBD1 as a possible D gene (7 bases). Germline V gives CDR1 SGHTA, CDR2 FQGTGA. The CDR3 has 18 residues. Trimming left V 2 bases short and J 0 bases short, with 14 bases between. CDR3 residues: CASSLGGTVDSGANVLTF. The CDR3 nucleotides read TGTGCCAGCAGCTTAGGGGGGACAGTAGACTCTGGGGCCAACGTCCTGACTTTC.

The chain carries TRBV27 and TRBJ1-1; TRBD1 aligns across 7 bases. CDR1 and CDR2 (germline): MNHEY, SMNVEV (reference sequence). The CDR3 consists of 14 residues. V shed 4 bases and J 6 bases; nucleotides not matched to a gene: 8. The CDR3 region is CASSSGQVGAEAFF. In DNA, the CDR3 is TGTGCCAGCAGTTCCGGACAGGTGGGGGCTGAAGCTTTCTTT.

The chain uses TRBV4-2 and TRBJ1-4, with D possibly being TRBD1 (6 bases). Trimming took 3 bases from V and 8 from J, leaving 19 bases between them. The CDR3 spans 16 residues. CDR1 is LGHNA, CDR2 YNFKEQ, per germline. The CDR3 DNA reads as TGTGCCAGCAGCCAGAGTGGGGGGGGGCGCGTAGAAAAACTGTTTTTT. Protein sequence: CASSQSGGGRVEKLFF.

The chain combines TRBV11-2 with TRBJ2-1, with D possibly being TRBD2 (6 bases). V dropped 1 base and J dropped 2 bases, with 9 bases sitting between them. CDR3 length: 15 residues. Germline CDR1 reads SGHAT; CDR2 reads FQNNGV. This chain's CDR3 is CASSLASEAYNEQFF. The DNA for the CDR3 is TGTGCCAGCAGCTTAGCTAGCGAAGCCTACAATGAGCAGTTCTTC.

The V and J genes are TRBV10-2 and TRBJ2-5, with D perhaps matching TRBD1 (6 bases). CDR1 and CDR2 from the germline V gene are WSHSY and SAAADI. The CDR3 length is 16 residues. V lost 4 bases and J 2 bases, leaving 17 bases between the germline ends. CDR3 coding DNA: TGCGCCAGCAGTGCCTTTATTGGACAGATACAAGAGACCCAGTACTTC. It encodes CASSAFIGQIQETQYF.

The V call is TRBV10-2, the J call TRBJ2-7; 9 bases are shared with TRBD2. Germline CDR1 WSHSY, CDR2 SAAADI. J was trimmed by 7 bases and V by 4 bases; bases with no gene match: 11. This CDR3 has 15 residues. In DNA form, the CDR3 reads TGCGCCAGCAGTGGTGTACTAGCGGGCCCCTCGGAGCAGTACTTC. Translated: CASSGVLAGPSEQYF.

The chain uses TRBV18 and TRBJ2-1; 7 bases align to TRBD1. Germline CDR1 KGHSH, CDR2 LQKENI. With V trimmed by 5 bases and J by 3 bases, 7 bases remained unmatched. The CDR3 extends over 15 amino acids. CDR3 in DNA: TGTGCCAGCTCAATTACGGGACAGCTCTACAATGAGCAGTTCTTC. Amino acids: CASSITGQLYNEQFF.

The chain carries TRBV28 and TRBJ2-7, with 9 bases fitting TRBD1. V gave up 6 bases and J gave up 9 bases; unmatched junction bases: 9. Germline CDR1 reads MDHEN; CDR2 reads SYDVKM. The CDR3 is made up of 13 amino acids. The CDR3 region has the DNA TGTGCCAGCAGGCCCCCGGGACAGGGACCGCAGTACTTC. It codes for CASRPPGQGPQYF.

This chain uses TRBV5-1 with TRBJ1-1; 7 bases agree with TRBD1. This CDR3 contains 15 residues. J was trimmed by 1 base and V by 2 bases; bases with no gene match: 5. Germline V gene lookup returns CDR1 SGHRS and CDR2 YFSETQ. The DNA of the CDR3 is TGCGCCAGCAGCTTTAACAGGGGCGCGAACACTGAAGCTTTCTTT. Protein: CASSFNRGANTEAFF.

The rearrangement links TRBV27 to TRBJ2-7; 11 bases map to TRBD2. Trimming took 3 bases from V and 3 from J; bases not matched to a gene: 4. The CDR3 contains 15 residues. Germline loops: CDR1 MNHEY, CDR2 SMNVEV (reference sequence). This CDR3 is CASSFSGREIYEQYF. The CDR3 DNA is TGTGCCAGCAGTTTTAGCGGGAGGGAGATCTACGAGCAGTACTTC.

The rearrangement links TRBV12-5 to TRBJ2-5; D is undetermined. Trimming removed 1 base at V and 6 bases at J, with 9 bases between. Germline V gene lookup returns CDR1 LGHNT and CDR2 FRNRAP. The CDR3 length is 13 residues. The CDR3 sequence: CASGLAGIQTQYF. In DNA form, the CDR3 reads TGTGCTAGTGGTTTGGCGGGTATACAGACCCAGTACTTC.

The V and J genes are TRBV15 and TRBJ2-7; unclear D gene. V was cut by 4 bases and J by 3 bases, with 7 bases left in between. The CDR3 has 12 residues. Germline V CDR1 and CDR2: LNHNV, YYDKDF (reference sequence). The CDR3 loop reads CATSTYGYEQYF. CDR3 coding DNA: TGTGCCACCAGCACCTACGGCTACGAGCAGTACTTC.